This T cell receptor beta chain was found in a study of cytomegalovirus exposure and HLA in healthy donors (dated by TCRdb to about 2017). Turning to the overall study: An earlier analysis of around 600 of the donors reported approximately 270 Gb of sequence data and some 120 million unique TCR beta sequences from about 179 million T cells. Four to six DR-DQ haplotypes were handled as single units for association and clustering, since linkage in the cohort was strong. On average, around 240,000 unique TCR beta nucleotide sequences were sequenced per donor among 350 to 400 genotyped donors of the cohort, with 15% to 20% of those sequences being non-productive. Donor age, sex, ethnicity and CMV serostatus were compiled together with the repertoire data. The later analysis used no new phenotypic data to find candidate immune exposures, relying instead on TCR beta sequences and their occurrence across donors. The aim of the study was to test whether cataloging public T cell receptors could identify signatures of past pathogen exposure. To study patterns of TCR occurrence, a later analysis re-analyzed previously published TCR beta repertoires from around 660 donors and added high-resolution HLA genotyping. Every repertoire in the discovery cohort had been generated on one and the same sequencing platform. Roughly 290 gigabases of sequencing data and 70 million to 100 million unique TCR sequences made up an early release that covered several hundred HLA-typed donors. Typing coverage differed by locus: A, B, C, DRB1 and DQB1 were typed in about 620-640 donors, DQA1 in about 510, DPA1 in 600 to 610, and DPB1 in 472. The genetic ancestry cluster associated with self-reported Caucasian donors included approximately 85% of the 398 genotyped donors. In addition to the first cohort of 666 subjects, a separate validation cohort of 120 different subjects was used. The study used immunosequencing to profile the T cell repertoires of some 600 subjects and linked those repertoires to cytomegalovirus serostatus. To predict cytomegalovirus infection status, the study brought together high-throughput TCR immunosequencing, statistical association of individual TCRs with disease status, and machine learning. In an earlier analysis of more than 550 of the donors, high-throughput TCR beta sequencing was used to judge whether each TCR beta V gene segment behaved as functional or pseudogenic. Genome-wide SNP genotypes for about 60% of the 666 donors were used in a later genetic analysis, which treated that subset as a discovery cohort. HLA typing included class I and class II loci at four-digit resolution. Results the study describes overall, beyond this receptor: Correlated functional status among segregating V segments might be attributable to linkage disequilibrium, but an unknown experimental factor could not be ruled out. Specific HLA alleles were associated with roughly 16,000 TCR beta sequences at a false discovery rate of 0.05 in a later analysis. Because counts were too low, more than 15 rarely observed V segments, including chromosome 9 orphons, were left out of the earlier analysis of 587 of the donors. CMV serostatus was the only immune exposure information available for the cohort. According to a later analysis, most CMV-associated TCR beta chains appeared to be HLA-restricted, and the HLA associations seemed to be driven largely by CMV exposure. The study listed 164 TCR beta chains as associated with cytomegalovirus. According to a later genetic analysis, donors in an Asian-associated ancestry cluster had fewer N-insertions in productive TCRs than the approximately 650-donor mean. An earlier analysis of roughly 570 of the donors showed that most TCR beta V segments appeared in productive rearrangements either about 87% or about 30% of the time, which broadly matched IMGT annotations. Roughly uniform sequencing depth across donors was assumed in presence/absence analyses, although this assumption may not hold. HLA typing was unavailable for some donors at each locus, so association tests used only the typed subset. Most TCR sequences were observed very rarely across donors, whereas some public TCRs were present in many individuals. The 87-base-pair reads could not distinguish some IMGT-functional V segments, including TRBV6-2 and TRBV6-3, so those segments were excluded. In both the original and validation cohorts, the classifier was reported to diagnose cytomegalovirus status with high specificity and sensitivity. In a later analysis, HLA-associated TCR beta chains were found to be more clonally expanded and to have lower generation probabilities than equally common non-associated chains. When HLA alleles, especially DR and DQ, strongly co-occurred, TCR associations were difficult to assign to individual alleles. In a later analysis, the rate of TCR association differed among HLA loci, with DRB1 alleles having the most associated TCRs and HLA-C alleles having the fewest. A further reported finding was that TCR beta sequences accurately predicted the HLA-A and HLA-B alleles for most subjects in the first cohort. A few of the identified cytomegalovirus-associated TCR beta chains were confirmed in vitro to be specific for cytomegalovirus antigens. The authors suggested that the approach could potentially be extended to other disease states and immunological phenotypes. In a later genetic analysis, a missense DCLRE1C variant was associated with V-gene and J-gene trimming of TCR beta chains, and the association was replicated in an independent cohort. A cluster of highly shared sequence variants was judged likely to represent a technical artifact of the sequencing pipeline. In a later analysis, several top co-occurrence clusters were reported to appear linked to parvovirus B19, influenza, CMV and Epstein-Barr virus. The cohort was sequenced for TCR beta chains only, and without alpha or paired-chain data the features that could be detected were limited.

According to the germline V gene, CDR1 reads MGHRA and CDR2 reads YSYEKL. Trimming takes 0 bases from V and 6 bases from J, and the germline ends sit 14 bases apart. Spanning cysteine to phenylalanine, the CDR3 consists of 16 amino acids. Just the 48-base CDR3 DNA is kept, in frame starting at base 1. The cohort was made up of approximately 670 healthy bone marrow donors. All cohort members were sampled while nominally healthy, although unrecorded immune exposures were likely present. The donor tested CMV seronegative, placing the donor among the 352 seronegative members of the cohort. Each donor provided a peripheral blood sample, and peripheral blood mononuclear cells were used for TCR beta sequencing. Genomic DNA extraction from the blood cell samples was performed with the Qiagen DNeasy Blood Extraction Kit. Points on this clone: Its recognized antigen is unknown. No much larger clone is present one base from it, and per-base qualities are unavailable.

The library was obtained by the immunoSEQ multiplex PCR assay. The multiplex PCR relied on a mix of 60 forward primers for TCR Vbeta segments and 13 reverse primers for TCR Jbeta segments. Amplification of the CDR3 region of rearranged TCR beta genes was performed with a multiplex PCR assay on genomic DNA. On the Illumina HiSeq System, the amplified TCR beta libraries were sequenced as 87-base-pair reads. In the source study's methods: In a later analysis, some 80 million unique TCR beta chains were counted across the 500 to 700 repertoires, and roughly 10 million of these chains were shared by at least two donors. To remove PCR and sequencing errors, raw reads were error-corrected and collapsed into unique sequences using a nearest-neighbor algorithm that merged closely related sequences. Alignment of CDR3 sequences to IMGT reference sequences was used to assign V, D and J gene segments. For a sequence to be retained, a match of at least six nucleotides to both a V gene segment and a J gene segment was required. Rearrangements were classified as productive when the CDR3 lacked stop codons and remained in frame with V and J, and all other rearrangements were classified as non-productive. Following IMGT convention, CDR3 was defined as the stretch from the second conserved V-encoded cysteine up to the conserved J-encoded phenylalanine. The earlier analysis of about 500 of the donors excluded sequences that lacked an unambiguous match to a single V gene segment. An earlier analysis of some 610 of the donors called V segments functional above 56.7% productive rearrangements and segregating when the between-donor standard deviation exceeded 5%. A statistical classification framework was developed to diagnose cytomegalovirus status using the catalog of TCR beta chain sequences. A later analysis assigned V and J genes by comparing TCR nucleotide sequences with IMGT/GENE-DB human TR gene sequences. In a later analysis, CDR3 sequences and most-parsimonious VDJ recombination scenarios were assigned using the TCRdist pipeline. In a later analysis, each TCR beta chain was defined by its CDR3 amino acid sequence together with its V-gene family, and reads lacking a unique V-gene family were excluded. A later analysis removed 450 to 600 highly shared, low-generation-probability nucleotide sequences to deal with suspected cross-contamination and a sequencing artifact. A later analysis calculated a clonal expansion index for each public chain from normalized within-repertoire ranks of inferred template counts. In a later analysis, generation probabilities were computed using a VDJ recombination model fitted to out-of-frame rearrangements, and the results were checked against IGoR. In a later analysis, TCR-TCR, TCR-HLA and TCR-CMV co-occurrence was scored with hypergeometric tests, and a repertoire-size bias correction was applied to TCR pairs. To estimate false discovery rates, a later analysis permuted the HLA or CMV assignments 20 times. In a later analysis, co-occurring TCRs were grouped with DBSCAN, and TCRdist sequence similarity was added when clustering was performed within HLA-allele-positive subsets. For co-occurrence clustering, repertoires with fewer than 30,000 or more than 120,000 public chains were excluded, along with roughly 5 repertoires with anomalous nucleotide sharing. TCRdb retrieved this table from immuneACCESS and kept in-frame rearrangements only. Not all clones are present; in checked studies, unresolved V genes account for under half, and no reason is known for the remainder. The V and J calls and clone size come from that table; D and trimming were worked out from the DNA. Across this sample there are approximately 150,000 clones, with about 82% seen only once. 3% to 3.5% of the sample goes to the ten largest clones.

The V gene is TRBV4-1 and the J gene is TRBJ2-2; the D gene is perhaps TRBD1, on 6 matching bases. This sequence was found in a male donor in good health and CMV-seronegative. Sequenced: PBMCs. CDR3 reads: CASSQERGSGSGELFF. Read as DNA, the sequence is TGCGCCAGCAGCCAAGAGAGGGGGTCGGGCTCCGGGGAGCTGTTTTTT.